The clone carrying this T cell receptor beta chain appeared once. What it recognizes is unknown. The trim removed 4 bases at V and 4 bases at J, leaving 9 bases unmatched. Germline V gene lookup returns CDR1 ENHRY and CDR2 SYGVKD. This CDR3 is built from 16 residues. The data are from a study of Ad26.COV2.S vaccination and SARS-CoV-2 variants. Overall study context: Each vaccinee took Ad26.COV2.S intramuscularly, once or twice 56 days apart.

Specified treatment: some 20 received Ad26.COV2.S at low or high dose, single or two shots; several received placebo; per-sample allocation not given. It was on day 63 after the first vaccine or placebo injection that samples were taken. Ad26 vector vaccine expressed Wuhan-strain SARS-CoV-2 spike. Study conclusions and caveats: Considerable breadth of spike-specific CD8+ and CD4+ T cell responses has reportedly been documented following vaccination. The study found similar non-spike TCR breadth in vaccine and placebo recipients.

The protocol was immunoSEQ multiplex PCR, while the TCRdb copy is restricted to in-frame clones and leaves out a portion. The data contain hundreds of thousands of clones, approximately 92% of them singletons. The clonotype comes from a person aged 18-60 years who received the Ad26.COV2.S COVID-19 vaccine or a placebo. The gene calls are TRBV10-3 and TRBJ2-3; 9 bases are shared with TRBD1. Source: peripheral blood, taken in a trial of Ad26.COV2.S vaccine versus placebo. This chain's CDR3 is CAISAGTGIRADTQYF. The CDR3 region has the DNA TGTGCCATCAGTGCCGGGACAGGGATCCGGGCAGATACGCAGTATTTT.